Listed below are T cell receptor beta chains from one sample, sequenced in a study of neurological immune-mediated disorders. Using its own MiXCR run on the 5' RACE reads, TCRdb lists one record per CDR3 protein. The top ten clones hold around 3.1% of a sample with 80,000 to 100,000 distinct CDR3 sequences, 3% to 4% of them seen once. Specimen: PBMCs. These receptors originate from a woman aged 50 to 65 with multiple sclerosis. Both conserved end residues are part of each CDR3.

>TRBV5-5|TRBJ1-5
CASSEGQGGQPQHF
>TRBV5-6|TRBJ1-2
CASSSRDRPRLDYTF
>TRBV7-9|TRBJ1-2
CASRRGVNGYTF
>TRBV18|TRBJ1-2
CASSPVAPGTGYGYTF
>TRBV7-9|TRBJ1-1
CASSGRTGTNTEAFF
>TRBV7-2|TRBJ2-7
CASRLGIDEQYF
>TRBV7-2|TRBJ1-3
CASSPRKGSGNTIYF
>TRBV7-2|TRBJ2-7
CASSSSPQYYEQYF
>TRBV5-1|TRBJ2-1
CASSLDSGGANEQFF
>TRBV6-2/TRBV6-3|TRBJ2-4
CASSYTPRQLGKNIQYF
>TRBV7-3|TRBJ1-3
CASSLGTGNGNTIYF
>TRBV10-2|TRBJ2-5
CASIGTGQETQYF
>TRBV7-9|TRBJ1-1
CASSQRAGVHTEAFF
>TRBV20-1|TRBJ1-2
CSASSGFGYGYTF
>TRBV6-1|TRBJ1-5
CASSELVQPQHF
>TRBV6-6|TRBJ1-5
CASSPFSMRGNKTQNF
>TRBV7-7|TRBJ2-2
CASSFTAGGLTGELFF
>TRBV5-1|TRBJ2-1
CASSPDSPSYNEQFF
>TRBV4-3|TRBJ2-3
CASSLRGGGHADTQYF
>TRBV7-9|TRBJ2-7
CASSSGAYLGEQYF
>TRBV14|TRBJ2-3
CASSPGRASTDTQYF
>TRBV9|TRBJ2-1
CASSVAGVSYNEQFF
>TRBV3-1|TRBJ2-7
CASSQAGVIGVTNRLGYEQYF
>TRBV7-2|TRBJ2-7
CASSFGTSGIYSYEQYF
>TRBV5-4|TRBJ1-5
CASSNGLGQPQHF
>TRBV20-1|TRBJ2-2
CSATAGARGTGELFF
>TRBV12-3/TRBV12-4|TRBJ1-2
CASSFRANYGYTF
>TRBV15|TRBJ2-1
CATSSDRGHPYNEQFF
>TRBV14|TRBJ1-1
CASSRLAGHLNTEAFF
>TRBV5-6|TRBJ1-2
CASSLEVFLGELGDGYTF
>TRBV24-1|TRBJ2-1
CATSAQGGRNEQFF
>TRBV29-1|TRBJ2-2
CSAQGANTGELFF
>TRBV7-2|TRBJ2-7
CASSLGRTPTRNDEQYF
>TRBV14|TRBJ2-3
CASSHLGHITDTQYF
>TRBV6-5|TRBJ1-1
CASSNRKNTEAFF
>TRBV5-6|TRBJ1-1
CASSGHVSRILNTEAFF
>TRBV5-1|TRBJ2-7
CASSLDRYEQYF
>TRBV18|TRBJ1-1
CASSLGQKNTEAFF
>TRBV5-1|TRBJ2-1
CASSRTNEQFF
>TRBV2|TRBJ1-5
CASSEQGPDQPQHF
>TRBV3-1|TRBJ2-2
CASKQGAETGELFF
>TRBV20-1|TRBJ2-1
CSARGLAGRVEQFF
>TRBV2|TRBJ1-1
CAGDTGTLEAFF
>TRBV7-9|TRBJ2-3
CASSLGVGNRPDTQYF
>TRBV9|TRBJ1-1
CASSPDIFTEAFF
>TRBV20-1|TRBJ2-3
CSASLTSGSTDTQYF
>TRBV20-1|TRBJ2-7
CSAGLYEQYF
>TRBV5-1|TRBJ2-5
CASSSGRHQETQYF
>TRBV7-6|TRBJ2-5
CASSLGGSAETQYF
>TRBV5-1|TRBJ1-4
CASSIGQGEKLFF
>TRBV12-3/TRBV12-4|TRBJ2-5
CASRTGLETQYF
>TRBV12-3/TRBV12-4|TRBJ2-2
CASSSGGMSGELFF
>TRBV29-1|TRBJ1-2
CSVEDLGFTAYGYTF
>TRBV3-1|TRBJ2-3
CASSQVVPTQYF
>TRBV7-9|TRBJ1-2
CASSLGAAANYGYTF